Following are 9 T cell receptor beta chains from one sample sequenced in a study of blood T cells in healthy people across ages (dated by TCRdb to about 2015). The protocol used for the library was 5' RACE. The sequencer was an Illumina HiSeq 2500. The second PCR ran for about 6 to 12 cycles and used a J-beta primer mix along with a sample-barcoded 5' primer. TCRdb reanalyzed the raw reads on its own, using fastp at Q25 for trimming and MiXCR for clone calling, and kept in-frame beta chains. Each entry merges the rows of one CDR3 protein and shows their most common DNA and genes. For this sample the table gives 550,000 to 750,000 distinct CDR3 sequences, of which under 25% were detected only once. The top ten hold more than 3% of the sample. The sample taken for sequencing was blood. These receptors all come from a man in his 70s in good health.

CDR3 nucleotide sequence: TGTGCCAGCAGCCAAGTTCGTGCGGGTCAGGGCTACGAGCAGTACTTC. The encoded protein is CASSQVRAGQGYEQYF. The chain links TRBV4-2 to TRBJ2-7; D tentatively reads TRBD1 or TRBD2 (5 bases each). Germline V gives CDR1 LGHNA, CDR2 YNFKEQ. V lost 1 base to trimming and J lost 3 bases, with 16 bases between them. This CDR3 spans 16 amino acids.

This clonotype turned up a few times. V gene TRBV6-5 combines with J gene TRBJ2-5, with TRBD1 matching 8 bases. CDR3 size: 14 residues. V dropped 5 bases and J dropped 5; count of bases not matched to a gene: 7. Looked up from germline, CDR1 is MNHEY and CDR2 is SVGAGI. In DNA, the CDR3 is TGTGCCAGCAGTACGACAGGGGTTTCTGAGACCCAGTACTTC. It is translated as CASSTTGVSETQYF.

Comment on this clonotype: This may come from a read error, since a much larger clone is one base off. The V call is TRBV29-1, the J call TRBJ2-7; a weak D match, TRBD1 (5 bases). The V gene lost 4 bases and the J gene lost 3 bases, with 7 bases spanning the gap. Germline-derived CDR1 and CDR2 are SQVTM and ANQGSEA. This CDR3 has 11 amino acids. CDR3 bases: TGCAGCGTTGCGGACAACTACGAGCAGTACTTC. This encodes CSVADNYEQYF.

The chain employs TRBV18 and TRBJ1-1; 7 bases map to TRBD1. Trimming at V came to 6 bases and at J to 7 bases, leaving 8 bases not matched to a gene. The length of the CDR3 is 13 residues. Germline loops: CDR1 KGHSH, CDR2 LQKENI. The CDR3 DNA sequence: TGTGCCAGCTCGCGGGGGGACAGTGGTGAAGCTTTCTTT. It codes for CASSRGDSGEAFF.

DNA of the CDR3: TGCGCCAGCAGCCATGGCGTTATAGCCAAAAACATTCAGTACTTC. Protein: CASSHGVIAKNIQYF. The genes are TRBV4-1 and TRBJ2-4; the D is unclear. The germline gives CDR1 MGHRA, CDR2 YSYEKL. The CDR3 runs to 15 residues. The V end lost 3 bases, the J end lost 0 bases, and 9 bases lay between the germline ends.

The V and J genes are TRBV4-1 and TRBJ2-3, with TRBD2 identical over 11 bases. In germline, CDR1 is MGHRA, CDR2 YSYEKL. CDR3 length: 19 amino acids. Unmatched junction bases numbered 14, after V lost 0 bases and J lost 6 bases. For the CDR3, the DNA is TGCGCCAGCAGCCAAGACCCTTCCGGGACTAGCGGCAGCTGGGATACGCAGTATTTT. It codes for CASSQDPSGTSGSWDTQYF.

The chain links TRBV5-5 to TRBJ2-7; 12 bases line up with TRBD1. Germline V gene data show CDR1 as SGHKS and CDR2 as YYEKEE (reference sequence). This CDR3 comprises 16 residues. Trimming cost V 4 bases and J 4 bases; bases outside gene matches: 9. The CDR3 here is CASSPHPGQGAYEQYF. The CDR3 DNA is TGTGCCAGCAGCCCGCATCCGGGACAGGGGGCGTACGAGCAGTACTTC. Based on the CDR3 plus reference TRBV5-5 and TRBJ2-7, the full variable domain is DAGVTQSPTHLIKTRGQQVTLRCSPISGHKSVSWYQQVLGQGPQFIFQYYEKEERGRGNFPDRFSARQFPNYSSELNVNALLLGDSALYLCASSPHPGQGAYEQYFGPGTRLTVT.

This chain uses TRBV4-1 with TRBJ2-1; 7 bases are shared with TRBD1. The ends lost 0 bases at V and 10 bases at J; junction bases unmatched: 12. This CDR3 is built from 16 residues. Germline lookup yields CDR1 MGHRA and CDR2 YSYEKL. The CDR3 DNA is TGCGCCAGCAGCCAAGACCTCCTCGGGACAGTCAACGAGCAGTTCTTC. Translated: CASSQDLLGTVNEQFF.

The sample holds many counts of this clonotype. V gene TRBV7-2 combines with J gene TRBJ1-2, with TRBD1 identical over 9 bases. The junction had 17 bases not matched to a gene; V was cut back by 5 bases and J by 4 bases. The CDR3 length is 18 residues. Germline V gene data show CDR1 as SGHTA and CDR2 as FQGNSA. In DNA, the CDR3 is TGTGCCAGCAGCCCTAGGGCCCCCGGGACAGGGTATCCCTATGGCTACACCTTC. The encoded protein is CASSPRAPGTGYPYGYTF.